This T cell receptor beta chain was documented in a study of blood T cell repertoires in COVID-19. Study in general: Spain, Italy and the United States supplied samples that represented acute and convalescent COVID-19. The analysed material was cDNA or gDNA that came from T cells, B-cell-depleted T cells, or PBMCs.

About this clone: Different DNA sequences within this sample yield the same CDR3.

The V gene end was trimmed by 4 bases and the J gene end by 3 bases; junction bases not matched to a gene: 2. Germline CDR1 and CDR2: SGHNT and YYREEE (reference sequence). The CDR3 sequence is 15 residues long. As handled by the study authors: Amplification of reference gene primers was used by the study to estimate nucleated cell counts. The protocol was immunoSEQ multiplex PCR, while the TCRdb copy is restricted to in-frame clones and leaves out a portion. The V and J calls and clone size come from that table; D and trimming were worked out from the DNA. The sample includes 250,000 to 350,000 clones, around 86% of them seen just once.

The sequence came from a woman aged 25 to 39 with active or convalescent COVID-19. Sample: peripheral blood. This chain links TRBV5-4 with TRBJ2-1; 12 bases match TRBD2. The CDR3 loop reads CASSLLAGGYNEQFF. CDR3 nucleotide sequence: TGTGCCAGCAGCCTACTAGCGGGGGGCTACAATGAGCAGTTCTTC.